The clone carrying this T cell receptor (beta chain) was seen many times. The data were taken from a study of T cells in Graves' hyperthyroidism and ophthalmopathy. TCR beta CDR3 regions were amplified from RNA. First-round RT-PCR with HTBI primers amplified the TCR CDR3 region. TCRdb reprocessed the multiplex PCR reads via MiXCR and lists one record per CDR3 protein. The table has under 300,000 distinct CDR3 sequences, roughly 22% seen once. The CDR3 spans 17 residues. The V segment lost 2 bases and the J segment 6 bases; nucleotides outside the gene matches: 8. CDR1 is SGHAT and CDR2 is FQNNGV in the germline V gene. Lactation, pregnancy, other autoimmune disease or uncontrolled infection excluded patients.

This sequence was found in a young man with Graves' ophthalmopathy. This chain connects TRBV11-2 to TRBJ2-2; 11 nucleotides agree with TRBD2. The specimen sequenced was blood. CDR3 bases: TGTGCCAGCAGCTTATCGGAACTAGCGGGAGCGGCCGGGGAGCTGTTTTTT. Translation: CASSLSELAGAAGELFF. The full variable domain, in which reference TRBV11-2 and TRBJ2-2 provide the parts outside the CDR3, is EAGVAQSPRYKIIEKRQSVAFWCNPISGHATLYWYQQILGQGPKLLIQFQNNGVVDDSQLPKDRFSAERLKGVDSTLKIQPAKLEDSAVYLCASSLSELAGAAGELFFGEGSRLTVL.